This TCR beta chain was sequenced during a study of identical twins. The germline gives CDR1 DFQATT, CDR2 SNEGSKA (reference sequence). The CDR3 length is 13 residues. TCRdb fed the 5' RACE reads into MiXCR, producing one record per CDR3 protein. The table lists 1.5 million to 2 million distinct CDR3 sequences, around a third of them singletons. The sequenced sample was cord blood. The chain carries TRBV20-1 and TRBJ2-7, with 8 bases matching TRBD1. The closer fit of TRBJ2-5 to the DNA end suggests the J call may be wrong. The sequence came from a newborn girl in good health. The CDR3 sequence is CSATNRGQETQYF. CDR3 DNA sequence: TGCAGTGCTACAAACAGGGGGCAAGAGACCCAGTACTTC.